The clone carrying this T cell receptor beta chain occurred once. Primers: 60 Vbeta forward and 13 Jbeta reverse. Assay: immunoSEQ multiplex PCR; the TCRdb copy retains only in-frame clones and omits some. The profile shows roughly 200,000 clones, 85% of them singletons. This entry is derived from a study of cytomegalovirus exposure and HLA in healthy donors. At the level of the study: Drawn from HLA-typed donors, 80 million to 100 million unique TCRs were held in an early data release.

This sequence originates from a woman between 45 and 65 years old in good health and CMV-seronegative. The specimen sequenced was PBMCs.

CDR3 DNA: TGCGCCAGCAGCCAACCTACCACCACATGGCGGACTAATGAAAAACTGTTTTTT. It translates to CASSQPTTTWRTNEKLFF. The chain recombines TRBV4-1 with TRBJ1-4; D call uncertain. Germline CDR1 and CDR2: MGHRA and YSYEKL. This CDR3 region has 18 residues. Trimming took off 2 bases at V and 2 bases at J, with 18 bases between the two ends.